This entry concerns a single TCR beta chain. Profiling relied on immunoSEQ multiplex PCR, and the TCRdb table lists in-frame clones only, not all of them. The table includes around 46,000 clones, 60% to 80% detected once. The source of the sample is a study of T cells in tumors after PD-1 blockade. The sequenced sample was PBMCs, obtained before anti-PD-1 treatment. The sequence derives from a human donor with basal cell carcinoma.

The CDR3 loop is CASSQYRGRGTGELFF. In DNA form, the CDR3 reads TGCGCCAGCAGCCAGTACAGGGGGCGCGGAACCGGGGAGCTGTTTTTT. The genes are TRBV4-1 and TRBJ2-2, with 9 nucleotides matching TRBD1. CDR1 and CDR2 (germline): MGHRA, YSYEKL. This CDR3 has 16 residues. Unmatched junction bases numbered 7, after V lost 3 bases and J lost 5 bases.